Each of the 31 T cell receptor beta chains below was sequenced from the same sample in a study of T cell responses to AZD1222 COVID-19 vaccine. The assay was immunoSEQ multiplex PCR, and TCRdb's table has in-frame clones only and misses some. Of about 130,000 clones listed, about 90% are singletons. Sequences were derived from peripheral blood, sampled on day 0 of AZD1222 vaccination. These receptor sequences come from an adult in good health.

V is TRBV4-1 and J is TRBJ2-7; possibly TRBD1 or TRBD2 for D (6 bases each). V was pared by 1 base and J by 2 bases, with 12 bases between. CDR3 size: 15 residues. Per germline, CDR1 MGHRA and CDR2 YSYEKL. CDR3 residues: CASSQGRGQTYEQYF. CDR3 DNA sequence: TGCGCCAGCAGCCAAGGGCGGGGACAAACCTACGAGCAGTACTTC.

The V call is TRBV28, the J call TRBJ2-5; D perhaps matches TRBD2 (6 bases). With 8 bases removed from V and 3 bases from J, the gap between germline ends came to 16 bases. This CDR3 comprises 14 residues. Germline assignment: CDR1 MDHEN and CDR2 SYDVKM. This CDR3 is CASARPGEKETQYF. In DNA form, the CDR3 reads TGTGCCAGCGCACGCCCGGGGGAAAAAGAGACCCAGTACTTC.

This rearrangement joins TRBV6-6 to TRBJ1-2; D is ambiguous. Germline values: CDR1 MNHNY, CDR2 SVGAGI (reference sequence). The CDR3 covers 15 residues. V lost 5 bases, J lost 2 bases, and 15 bases lay in between. The CDR3 reads CASSTTSNENYGYTF. The CDR3 region has the DNA TGTGCCAGCAGTACCACAAGCAATGAGAACTATGGCTACACCTTC.

The V and J genes are TRBV28 and TRBJ1-2, with 7 bases identical to TRBD1. The CDR3 consists of 16 residues. V was clipped by 6 bases and J by 4 bases; unmatched bases: 14. The germline gives CDR1 MDHEN, CDR2 SYDVKM. CDR3 DNA: TGTGCCAGCAGCTCAGAAAGGGACAGCCAGTTCTATGGCTACACCTTC. Residues: CASSSERDSQFYGYTF.

This chain connects TRBV11-2 to TRBJ1-6, with D unresolved. Trimming stripped 2 bases from V and 12 bases from J, with 14 bases between. The germline CDR1 and CDR2 sequences are SGHAT and FQNNGV. CDR3 length: 14 amino acids. The CDR3 bases are TGTGCCAGCAGCTTAACCGACACCGGGGTACCCCTCCACTTT. This codes for CASSLTDTGVPLHF.

The chain is built from TRBV5-1 and TRBJ2-7; D is tentatively TRBD1 or TRBD2 (5 bases each). The CDR3 totals 14 residues. CDR1 SGHRS and CDR2 YFSETQ come from the germline V gene. With 3 bases removed from V and 2 bases from J, the gap between germline ends came to 12 bases. The CDR3 DNA reads TGCGCCAGCAGCTCGTCAGGGACCGCCTACGAGCAGTACTTC. Its protein is CASSSSGTAYEQYF.

This chain uses TRBV7-8 with TRBJ2-2; D unresolved. The CDR3 has 14 amino acids. With 4 bases removed from V and 6 bases from J, the gap between germline ends came to 12 bases. Germline values: CDR1 SGHVS, CDR2 FQNEAQ. The CDR3 DNA reads as TGTGCCAGCAGCTCCATACCCCCGCCCGGGGAGCTGTTTTTT. It encodes CASSSIPPPGELFF.

The V and J genes are TRBV28 and TRBJ2-7; D perhaps matches TRBD1 (5 bases). Trimming left V 7 bases short and J 4 bases short, with 11 bases between. Germline CDR1 reads MDHEN; CDR2 reads SYDVKM. The CDR3 loop spans 12 amino acids. The CDR3 loop reads CASTVGDYEQYF. CDR3 DNA: TGTGCCAGCACCGTAGGGGATTACGAGCAGTACTTC. Full variable domain (remainder filled in from reference TRBV28 and TRBJ2-7): DVKVTQSSRYLVKRTGEKVFLECVQDMDHENMFWYRQDPGLGLRLIYFSYDVKMKEKGDIPEGYSVSREKKERFSLILESASTNQTSMYLCASTVGDYEQYFGPGTRLTVT.

Only one count was recorded for this clone. The chain has TRBV2 and TRBJ2-2; TRBD2 agrees at 7 bases. Germline loops: CDR1 SNHLY, CDR2 FYNNEI. CDR3 length: 17 residues. With 1 base clipped from V and 0 bases from J, the junction kept 5 bases outside the gene matches. The CDR3 DNA is TGTGCCAGCAGTGAAGGGACTAGAGCCTCGAACACCGGGGAGCTGTTTTTT. It is translated as CASSEGTRASNTGELFF.

This clone was observed a single time. The chain employs TRBV29-1 and TRBJ2-5, with 12 bases fitting TRBD2. The germline gives CDR1 SQVTM, CDR2 ANQGSEA. The CDR3 totals 14 residues. V dropped 5 bases and J dropped 1; count of bases not matched to a gene: 2. The CDR3 DNA sequence: TGCAGCGTTCGACTAGCGGGGGTCCAAGAGACCCAGTACTTC. Its protein product is CSVRLAGVQETQYF.

This sequence joins TRBV19 and TRBJ2-7; the match to TRBD1 covers 10 bases. Unmatched junction bases numbered 9, after V lost 5 bases and J lost 2 bases. The CDR3 has 16 amino acids. Germline values: CDR1 LNHDA, CDR2 SQIVND (reference sequence). The CDR3, as DNA: TGTGCCAGTAGTCCCCTCCCCGGGACAGGGGCCTACGAGCAGTACTTC. This encodes CASSPLPGTGAYEQYF.

This chain connects TRBV4-2 to TRBJ2-7, with D uncertain. Trimming took 3 bases from V and 7 from J, leaving 13 bases between them. Germline CDR1 reads LGHNA; CDR2 reads YNFKEQ. The CDR3 covers 13 residues. For the CDR3, the DNA is TGTGCCAGCAGCCACAAAGACGAGTGGGAGCAGTACTTC. Protein product: CASSHKDEWEQYF.

This chain joins TRBV3-1 (or the pseudogene TRBV3-2) and TRBJ1-2; D may be TRBD1 (6 bases). V lost 2 bases and J 7 bases, leaving 11 bases between the germline ends. CDR3 length equals 13 residues. Per the germline V gene, CDR1 is LGHDT and CDR2 is YNNKEL (reference sequence). The CDR3 DNA sequence: TGTGCCAGCAGCCAAAACAGGGACGCTGGCTACACCTTC. Protein: CASSQNRDAGYTF.

V usage is TRBV9 and J usage is TRBJ2-3; D is unresolved. CDR1 is SGDLS, CDR2 YYNGEE, per germline. This CDR3 is 15 amino acids long. Trimming cost V 3 bases and J 0 bases, with 11 bases left between them. The CDR3 DNA is TGTGCCAGCAGCGCGTTAGCAGCTAGCACAGATACGCAGTATTTT. Translation gives CASSALAASTDTQYF.

The chain combines TRBV19 with TRBJ2-7, with 9 bases matching TRBD1. J gave up 5 bases and V 4 bases, and 15 bases lay outside the gene matches. This CDR3 has 17 residues. In germline, CDR1 is LNHDA, CDR2 SQIVND (reference sequence). The CDR3 sequence: CASSTTGRGTGKDEQYF. In nucleotides, the CDR3 is TGTGCCAGTAGTACCACTGGGAGAGGGACAGGGAAGGACGAGCAGTACTTC.

This clone was counted a few times. The chain is built from TRBV5-1 and TRBJ1-6; no reliable D call. Per the germline V gene, CDR1 is SGHRS and CDR2 is YFSETQ. The CDR3 extends over 16 amino acids. V gave up 3 bases and J gave up 0 bases, with 10 bases separating them. The CDR3 spells CASSSAGSSYNSPLHF. The CDR3 DNA is TGCGCCAGCAGCTCCGCCGGGAGCTCCTATAATTCACCCCTCCACTTT.

The chain carries TRBV28 and TRBJ1-5; the D is unclear. Deletions cut 2 bases from V and 4 bases from J, with 9 bases between. CDR1 is MDHEN and CDR2 is SYDVKM in the germline V gene. The CDR3 loop spans 14 amino acids. In DNA, the CDR3 is TGTGCCAGCAGTTTAATTTTTTCGAATCAGCCCCAGCATTTT. Encoded protein: CASSLIFSNQPQHF.

The rearrangement joins TRBV6-5 to TRBJ1-3; a possible D gene is TRBD1 (5 bases). V gave up 6 bases and J gave up 0 bases, with 6 bases separating them. The CDR3 covers 13 residues. From germline, CDR1 is MNHEY and CDR2 SVGAGI. DNA of the CDR3: TGTGCCAGCAGGGGGGGCTCTGGAAACACCATATATTTT. It specifies CASRGGSGNTIYF.

The chain combines TRBV19 with TRBJ2-7, with 7 bases identical to TRBD2. Germline V CDR1 and CDR2: LNHDA, SQIVND (reference sequence). V shed 5 bases and J 3 bases; nucleotides not matched to a gene: 4. This CDR3 comprises 13 residues. The CDR3 protein is CASSLSGGYEQYF. CDR3 bases: TGTGCCAGTAGTCTCTCGGGGGGCTACGAGCAGTACTTC.

The chain links TRBV28 to TRBJ1-1; D remains unclear. CDR1 is MDHEN and CDR2 is SYDVKM in the germline V gene. This CDR3 has 13 residues. Between the trimmed V and J ends, which lost 5 bases and 1 base, there was a span of 8 bases. The CDR3 nucleotides are TGTGCCAGCAGTCCCATCGGGAACACTGAAGCTTTCTTT. Its translation is CASSPIGNTEAFF.

The chain recombines TRBV4-1 with TRBJ2-3; D tentatively fits TRBD1 or TRBD2 (5 bases each). V was shortened by 1 base and J by 4 bases, with 9 bases between the two germline ends. This CDR3 is 14 amino acids long. In germline, CDR1 is MGHRA, CDR2 YSYEKL. CDR3 sequence: CASSQVGVADTQYF. CDR3 coding DNA: TGCGCCAGCAGCCAAGTGGGGGTTGCAGATACGCAGTATTTT.

This rearrangement joins TRBV28 to TRBJ1-1; the D gene is possibly TRBD1 (6 bases). Germline assignment: CDR1 MDHEN and CDR2 SYDVKM. The length of the CDR3 is 13 residues. The germline V and J ends were trimmed by 8 bases and 0 bases, with 10 bases remaining between them. Here the CDR3 reads CASRAGVNTEAFF. CDR3 sequence (DNA): TGTGCCAGCCGCGCAGGGGTGAACACTGAAGCTTTCTTT.

For the CDR3, the DNA is TGTGCCAGCAGTGACAGAGGGGGTCAGCCCCAGCATTTT. Encoded protein: CASSDRGGQPQHF. The chain employs TRBV28 and TRBJ1-5; TRBD1 might be the D (6 bases). The CDR3 has 13 amino acids. From germline, CDR1 is MDHEN and CDR2 SYDVKM. Trimming cost V 5 bases and J 6 bases, with 11 bases left between them. Full variable domain (rest looked up from reference TRBV28 and TRBJ1-5): DVKVTQSSRYLVKRTGEKVFLECVQDMDHENMFWYRQDPGLGLRLIYFSYDVKMKEKGDIPEGYSVSREKKERFSLILESASTNQTSMYLCASSDRGGQPQHFGDGTRLSIL.

The chain recombines TRBV19 with TRBJ1-4, with 10 bases matching TRBD1. The CDR3 contains 16 residues. Per germline, CDR1 LNHDA and CDR2 SQIVND (reference sequence). The junction had 9 bases not matched to a gene; V was cut back by 3 bases and J by 8 bases. The CDR3 DNA follows: TGTGCCAGTAGTATCCGGGACAGGGGCCGAAAGGAAAAACTGTTTTTT. The encoded protein is CASSIRDRGRKEKLFF.

This chain connects TRBV6-2 or TRBV6-3 to TRBJ2-5, with D possibly being TRBD2 (6 bases). The CDR3 totals 13 residues. V gave up 6 bases and J gave up 1 base, with 9 bases separating them. Germline lookup yields CDR1 MNHEY and CDR2 SVGEGT. CDR3 sequence reads: CASSWRVQETQYF. The DNA of the CDR3 is TGTGCCAGCAGCTGGAGGGTCCAAGAGACCCAGTACTTC.

The rearrangement links TRBV6-5 to TRBJ1-6; D may be TRBD1 (6 bases). V was cut by 0 bases and J by 10 bases, with 13 bases left in between. Germline V CDR1 and CDR2: MNHEY, SVGAGI. CDR3 size: 15 residues. CDR3 sequence: CASSYSRGANSPLHF. CDR3 bases: TGTGCCAGCAGTTACTCGCGGGGGGCAAACTCACCCCTCCACTTT.

The chain's CDR3 is CALKNRGSTDTQYF. CDR3 DNA: TGTGCCCTCAAAAATCGGGGGAGCACAGATACGCAGTATTTT. The gene calls are TRBV6-5 and TRBJ2-3; possible D gene TRBD2, 6 bases. Trimming took 11 bases from V and 0 from J, leaving 15 bases between them. The CDR3 is 14 amino acids. Germline lookup yields CDR1 MNHEY and CDR2 SVGAGI.

V is TRBV11-2 and J is TRBJ1-2; 8 positions match TRBD1. The germline CDR1 and CDR2 sequences are SGHAT and FQNNGV. The length of the CDR3 is 15 residues. The J segment lost 4 bases and the V segment lost 4 bases, leaving 8 bases of the junction unmatched. This chain's CDR3 is CASSSRQGWAYGYTF. As DNA, the CDR3 is TGTGCCAGCAGCTCCCGACAGGGGTGGGCCTATGGCTACACCTTC.

This chain uses TRBV19 with TRBJ2-7, with TRBD2 as a possible D gene (7 bases). CDR1 is LNHDA, CDR2 SQIVND, per germline (reference sequence). The CDR3 length is 16 residues. V lost 10 bases to trimming and J lost 1 base, with 23 bases between them. The CDR3 DNA reads TGTGCCACCTCCCCCGACCGGGGGGCCCTTTCCTACGAGCAGTACTTC. Translating it yields CATSPDRGALSYEQYF.

The chain couples TRBV6-5 to TRBJ2-5; no firm D call. Germline assignment: CDR1 MNHEY and CDR2 SVGAGI. V lost 0 bases and J lost 2, with 10 bases in between. The CDR3 has 15 amino acids. As DNA, the CDR3 is TGTGCCAGCAGTTACTCTCGGCTAACTCAAGAGACCCAGTACTTC. Amino acids: CASSYSRLTQETQYF.

The chain employs TRBV4-2 and TRBJ1-3; D call uncertain. This CDR3 region has 15 residues. From germline, CDR1 is LGHNA and CDR2 YNFKEQ. The V and J ends lost 5 bases and 0 bases respectively, with 11 bases between them. In DNA, the CDR3 is TGTGCCAGCAGCACAGCAGTTACCTCTGGAAACACCATATATTTT. Residues: CASSTAVTSGNTIYF.